The TCR beta chain under discussion was sequenced for a study of blood T cell repertoires in COVID-19. Overall study: T cells, B-cell-depleted T cells, or PBMCs supplied cDNA or gDNA.

Participants were aged 18 to 89 years from some 24 US areas. Resolution of symptoms, clearance, or two negative PCRs was present in recovered Cohort 3 donors. Original data processing: By means of reference gene primer amplification, nucleated cell counts were estimated. Only in-frame clones appear in the TCRdb table, and some are missing; sequencing was by immunoSEQ multiplex PCR. V, J and clone size were drawn from that table, and D and trimming were deduced from the DNA. The sample yields over 120,000 clones, 70% to 90% seen once. This clone showed up just a few times. The germline V gene has CDR1 MNHEY and CDR2 SVGAGI. This CDR3 is built from 15 residues. V dropped 5 bases and J dropped 7; count of bases not matched to a gene: 11.

Sequencing used PBMCs or T cells enriched from blood (not recorded which). V and J are TRBV6-5 and TRBJ1-5; TRBD1 matches 7 bases. The source of this sequence is a man aged 45-65 years who had recovered from COVID-19. The CDR3 loop is CASSRTGGGEQPQHF. DNA for the CDR3: TGTGCCAGCAGTCGGACAGGCGGAGGGGAACAGCCCCAGCATTTT.